This TCR beta chain was captured in a study of T cells after yellow fever vaccination. V gave up 2 bases and J gave up 8 bases, with 9 bases separating them. From germline, CDR1 is PRHDT and CDR2 FYEKMQ (reference sequence). The CDR3 has 12 amino acids. In this sample, this clonotype turned up a few times. TCRdb reprocessed the 5' RACE reads with MiXCR, giving one entry per CDR3 protein. The sample records some 80,000 distinct CDR3 sequences, 10% to 15% being singletons. Sequenced here: CD8+ T cells not binding an NS4B(214-222) dextramer, sorted from PBMCs, sampled about 20 days after the first yellow fever vaccination. This chain connects TRBV13 to TRBJ1-1; D is ambiguous. This sequence originates from a man younger than 30 who received the YFV17D yellow fever vaccine. The CDR3 region is CASSLIENEAFF. DNA for the CDR3: TGTGCCAGCAGCTTAATCGAGAACGAAGCTTTCTTT.